There are many counts of the clone carrying this T cell receptor beta chain. Its antigen remains unknown. Unmatched junction bases numbered 8, after V lost 3 bases and J lost 1 base. The germline V gene has CDR1 DFQATT and CDR2 SNEGSKA (reference sequence). This CDR3 contains 16 residues. The record originates from a study of neurological immune-mediated disorders. Study results and caveats: Among expanded clones, no CDR3 amino acid sequences were shared across subjects, a pattern suggesting private repertoires in all groups.

The cDNA came from 5'RACE, which used 10-nucleotide random UMIs. Over 190 million TCR-beta sequences from 15-18 subjects came from every sequencing run. TCRdb reprocessed the 5' RACE reads with MiXCR, giving one entry per CDR3 protein. The sample shows approximately 74,000 distinct CDR3 sequences, 9.4% of them seen only once. The sample comprised PBMCs. The TCR was taken from a man aged 45-60 years in good health. This chain connects TRBV20-1 to TRBJ2-3; 9 positions match TRBD2. CDR3 in amino acids: CSASPGASGGTDTQYF. The CDR3 nucleotides are TGCAGTGCTAGTCCTGGGGCTAGCGGGGGCACAGATACGCAGTATTTT.